Given below is one T cell receptor beta chain in context. This clone is a singleton in its sample. Its antigen has not been determined. Base qualities are not provided; no much larger clone lies one nucleotide away. The germline V gene encodes CDR1 SGHRS and CDR2 YFSETQ. The CDR3 covers 15 residues, taking in both the cysteine and the phenylalanine. Only the CDR3 portion is preserved as DNA: 45 bases, with reading frame beginning at the first base. V drops 0 bases and J drops 0 bases, leaving 9 bases in between. The data belong to a study of T cell responses to AZD1222 COVID-19 vaccine (dated by TCRdb to the early 2020s). For the study in its entirety: A total of approximately 250 trial participants underwent TCR sequencing, of whom under 220 had received two doses of AZD1222 and around 25 had received two doses of the MenACWY control vaccine. Trial participants were enrolled by age into 18-55, 56-69 and 70-plus year subgroups, with roughly 160, 29 and 62 TCR-sequenced participants respectively.

General findings and caveats noted by the study authors: The 56-69-year group was small, and its depth increase did not reach significance, likely because of low power. Because no day 14 peak-response samples were available, repertoires were characterized only after the peak T cell response. The whole spike protein was spanned by vaccine-associated CD4 TCRs, and dominant responses were seen in regions 160-218 and 743-854. Nearly half of unique spike-specific TCRs reportedly recognized epitopes outside regions mutated in the B.1.351 and B.1.1.7 variants. After two AZD1222 doses, spike-specific TCR breadth and depth were significantly higher than at day 0 and than in MenACWY recipients. Conclusions about previously exposed vaccinees were limited because only 6 or 7 AZD1222 recipients were SARS-CoV-2 seropositive at baseline. Participants were mostly white British, with more females than males. The authors suggested clonal diversity may have been underestimated.

The time point label here, explained by the study, means: baseline before first vaccination. The treatment or condition tag for this specimen amounts to: meningococcal conjugate vaccine given as trial control. Samples from vaccinated people were obtained from the UK trials COV001 and COV002, which included a single-blind randomized controlled phase 2/3 trial of AZD1222 (ChAdOx1 nCoV-19) in healthy adults. Trial participant PBMC samples were collected at day 0 and day 28 after the second dose for TCRbeta chain sequencing. The CDR3 regions of human TCRbeta chains were analyzed by immunosequencing. Regarding the original processing steps: Repertoire TCRs were checked for matches against a reference library of SARS-CoV-2-specific TCRs that had been generated using the MIRA antigen-specificity platform. Breadth was defined as the fraction of unique TCRs that were SARS-CoV-2-associated, and depth was defined as the fraction of total T cells that were SARS-CoV-2-associated. Each spike-specific TCR was assigned to its reactive spike region and to a CD4 or CD8 class using the MIRA data. Log10-transformed breadth and depth values were compared by one-way ANOVA with Sidak's multiple comparisons tests. What TCRdb holds here is the immuneACCESS table cut down to in-frame rearrangements. Part of the clones is not present; checked against another copy, under half of the missing clones reflect an unresolved V gene, and the others are unexplained. That table gives V, J and clone size, and the DNA gave D and trimming. The sample contains 150,000 to 200,000 clones, about 92% of them found a single time. 4.4% of the sample is taken by the ten largest.

The starting material was peripheral blood, obtained on day 0 of MenACWY control vaccination. The source of this sequence is an adult in good health. This sequence uses TRBV5-1 and TRBJ1-1; there is no confident call for the D gene. In nucleotide form, the sequence is TGCGCCAGCAGCTTGGTAGGGCAGGTGAACACTGAAGCTTTCTTT. Translated, this is CASSLVGQVNTEAFF.